The rows below give T cell receptor beta chains drawn from one sample of a study of shared clonotypes between healthy human individuals. Clones were sequenced by immunoSEQ multiplex PCR, and TCRdb holds only the in-frame ones, with some missing. Of about 2.2 million clones in the sample, 90% to 95% were seen once. Material: naive CD8+ T cells from PBMCs. All receptors derive from a man aged 18 to 30 in good health. Some clones in this sample may be carry-over from other donors' samples. Both conserved end residues are part of each CDR3. A D gene is named only where the DNA matches it firmly. Clone size is shown for a subset of rows, as once, few, many or a class of expanded clone.

J: TRBJ2-7
size: NA
D: NA
V: TRBV5-1
CDR3: CASSLGSQVLSYEQYF
DNA: TGCGCCAGCAGCTTGGGCAGCCAAGTCCTCTCCTACGAGCAGTACTTC

J: TRBJ2-2
size: once
D: TRBD2
V: TRBV2
CDR3: CASRLSGSQTGELFF
DNA: TGTGCCAGCAGACTAAGCGGGAGTCAAACCGGGGAGCTGTTTTTT

J: TRBJ1-2
size: NA
D: TRBD1
V: TRBV7-9
CDR3: CASSYGTANYGYTF
DNA: TGTGCCAGCAGCTACGGGACAGCAAACTATGGCTACACCTTC

J: TRBJ1-1
size: few
D: TRBD1
V: TRBV5-5
CDR3: CASSLETGRTEAFF
DNA: TGTGCCAGCAGCTTGGAGACAGGGAGGACTGAAGCTTTCTTT

J: TRBJ2-7
size: NA
D: NA
V: TRBV28
CDR3: CASSLYTRGSYEQYF
DNA: TGTGCCAGCAGTTTATATACTAGGGGTAGCTACGAGCAGTACTTC

J: TRBJ2-5
size: once
D: TRBD1
V: TRBV27
CDR3: CASSLGSGGRETQYF
DNA: TGTGCCAGCAGTTTAGGGTCAGGGGGCAGAGAGACCCAGTACTTC

J: TRBJ2-7
size: NA
D: NA
V: TRBV2
CDR3: CASRVTVPTYEQYF
DNA: TGTGCCAGCAGGGTGACAGTTCCAACCTACGAGCAGTACTTC

J: TRBJ1-1
size: NA
D: NA
V: TRBV6-5
CDR3: CASSDRQNTEAFF
DNA: TGTGCCAGCAGTGACCGACAGAACACTGAAGCTTTCTTT

J: TRBJ1-5
size: NA
D: NA
V: TRBV27
CDR3: CASSLSYREVGQPQHF
DNA: TGTGCCAGCAGTTTATCGTACAGGGAGGTAGGGCAGCCCCAGCATTTT

J: TRBJ1-1
size: NA
D: NA
V: TRBV5-5
CDR3: CASSRAGFWATEAFF
DNA: TGTGCCAGCAGCCGGGCCGGATTTTGGGCCACTGAAGCTTTCTTT

J: TRBJ2-7
size: NA
D: NA
V: TRBV10-3
CDR3: CAISEGRGSYEQYF
DNA: TGTGCCATCAGTGAGGGCAGGGGATCCTACGAGCAGTACTTC

J: TRBJ1-2
size: once
D: NA
V: TRBV4-3
CDR3: CASSQGSGGWGYTF
DNA: TGCGCCAGCAGCCAAGGATCCGGGGGCTGGGGCTACACCTTC

J: TRBJ1-3
size: NA
D: NA
V: TRBV28
CDR3: CASSLRGGASGNTIYF
DNA: TGTGCCAGCAGTTTAAGGGGGGGGGCCTCTGGAAACACCATATATTTT

J: TRBJ2-5
size: NA
D: NA
V: TRBV28
CDR3: CASSFHLEGTQYF
DNA: TGTGCCAGCAGTTTCCACCTTGAGGGGACCCAGTACTTC

J: TRBJ2-2
size: NA
D: NA
V: TRBV4-3
CDR3: CASSQIWGVDGELFF
DNA: TGCGCCAGCAGCCAAATATGGGGCGTGGACGGGGAGCTGTTTTTT

J: TRBJ1-5
size: few
D: NA
V: TRBV6-5
CDR3: CASSYGATERPQHF
DNA: TGTGCCAGCAGTTATGGGGCCACGGAGCGGCCCCAGCATTTT

J: TRBJ1-5
size: NA
D: NA
V: TRBV6-5
CDR3: CASSYREGNQPQHF
DNA: TGTGCCAGCAGTTATCGGGAGGGCAATCAGCCCCAGCATTTT

J: TRBJ2-7
size: NA
D: TRBD1
V: TRBV6-5
CDR3: CASSYRQGEYEQYF
DNA: TGTGCCAGCAGTTACCGACAGGGGGAGTACGAGCAGTACTTC

J: TRBJ2-1
size: NA
D: NA
V: TRBV15
CDR3: CATRGAPVGYNEQFF
DNA: TGTGCCACCCGGGGGGCCCCGGTGGGGTACAATGAGCAGTTCTTC

J: TRBJ2-2
size: few
D: NA
V: TRBV6-5
CDR3: CASSYRANTGELFF
DNA: TGTGCCAGCAGTTACAGGGCGAACACCGGGGAGCTGTTTTTT

J: TRBJ2-2
size: NA
D: NA
V: TRBV5-4
CDR3: CASSWGGELFF
DNA: TGTGCCAGCAGCTGGGGCGGGGAGCTGTTTTTT

J: TRBJ2-1
size: NA
D: NA
V: TRBV19
CDR3: CASSIVSVRLTYNEQFF
DNA: TGTGCCAGTAGTATAGTATCGGTACGGCTAACCTACAATGAGCAGTTCTTC

J: TRBJ2-5
size: NA
D: TRBD2
V: TRBV25-1
CDR3: CASSEAGGQETQYF
DNA: TGTGCCAGCAGTGAAGCGGGAGGGCAAGAGACCCAGTACTTC

J: TRBJ1-3
size: NA
D: NA
V: TRBV11-2
CDR3: CASSLEAVGAVNTIYF
DNA: TGTGCCAGCAGCTTAGAGGCCGTCGGGGCCGTGAACACCATATATTTT

J: TRBJ2-1
size: NA
D: TRBD2
V: TRBV18
CDR3: CASSPAGGRLGEQFF
DNA: TGTGCCAGCTCACCGGCGGGAGGGAGGCTTGGTGAGCAGTTCTTC

J: TRBJ2-2
size: NA
D: NA
V: TRBV28
CDR3: CASSLQGLVSTGELFF
DNA: TGTGCCAGCAGTTTGCAGGGTCTAGTGAGCACCGGGGAGCTGTTTTTT

J: TRBJ1-1
size: few
D: NA
V: TRBV19
CDR3: CASSIGQPNTEAFF
DNA: TGTGCCAGTAGTATCGGACAGCCGAACACTGAAGCTTTCTTT

J: TRBJ1-5
size: NA
D: TRBD1
V: TRBV27
CDR3: CASCPGTGIQPQHF
DNA: TGTGCCAGCTGTCCCGGGACAGGGATTCAGCCCCAGCATTTT

J: TRBJ2-1
size: NA
D: TRBD2
V: TRBV7-8
CDR3: CASSSRGLAAYNEQFF
DNA: TGTGCCAGCAGCTCCAGGGGACTAGCGGCATACAATGAGCAGTTCTTC

J: TRBJ1-3
size: NA
D: TRBD1
V: TRBV18
CDR3: CASSPLNAGGRNTIYF
DNA: TGTGCCAGCTCACCACTAAACGCAGGGGGTCGAAACACCATATATTTT

J: TRBJ2-7
size: NA
D: TRBD1
V: TRBV10-3
CDR3: CAIREDRGAYEQYF
DNA: TGTGCCATCAGGGAGGACAGGGGAGCCTACGAGCAGTACTTC

J: TRBJ2-7
size: NA
D: TRBD1
V: TRBV4-2
CDR3: CASSQAWISLTGELYEQYF
DNA: TGTGCCAGCAGCCAAGCCTGGATCAGTTTGACAGGGGAGCTCTACGAGCAGTACTTC

J: TRBJ2-7
size: few
D: NA
V: TRBV27
CDR3: CASSLRDNSYEQYF
DNA: TGTGCCAGCAGTTTAAGGGACAACTCCTACGAGCAGTACTTC

J: TRBJ2-2
size: NA
D: NA
V: TRBV14
CDR3: CASSQDPGPGELFF
DNA: TGTGCCAGCAGCCAAGATCCTGGTCCCGGGGAGCTGTTTTTT

J: TRBJ2-7
size: NA
D: NA
V: TRBV21-1
CDR3: CASSKERLAEPYEQYF
DNA: TGTGCCAGCAGCAAAGAGCGGCTAGCGGAGCCCTACGAGCAGTACTTC

J: TRBJ2-7
size: NA
D: TRBD1
V: TRBV5-1
CDR3: CASSGDRGPYEQYF
DNA: TGCGCCAGCAGCGGGGACAGGGGTCCCTACGAGCAGTACTTC